This T cell receptor (beta chain) emerged from a study of identical twins. With 9 bases clipped from V and 6 bases from J, the junction kept 7 bases outside the gene matches. The CDR3 contains 13 residues. CDR1 WNHNN and CDR2 SYGVQD come from the germline V gene (reference sequence). On this clonotype: Its antigen is not known.

Findings of the study overall: Models underestimated how often monozygotic twins shared out-of-frame TCR alpha. Fewer insertions were carried by abundant cord blood beta clonotypes, but none was seen in memory repertoires. Out-of-frame alpha sequences shared between twins exhibited an excess of low generation probability.

TCRdb redid the calling of the 5' RACE reads with MiXCR, one entry per CDR3 protein. The sample holds some 1,600,000 distinct CDR3 sequences, under 35% seen once. This TCR was sampled from a newborn girl in good health. The sequenced sample was cord blood. This chain links TRBV10-1 with TRBJ2-3; 9 bases are a match to TRBD1. The CDR3: CASMDRGRDTQYF. DNA of the CDR3: TGCGCCAGTATGGACAGGGGCAGGGATACGCAGTATTTT.